Described below is a single T cell receptor beta chain sequence and its context. The antigen remains undetermined. The data are from a study of cytomegalovirus exposure and HLA in healthy donors. Study results and caveats: Cytomegalovirus-associated status was assigned to about 160 TCR beta chains.

The CDR3 is 16 amino acids. Germline lookup yields CDR1 MNHEY and CDR2 SVGAGI. V was shortened by 0 bases and J by 6 bases, with 18 bases between the two germline ends. Profiled with immunoSEQ multiplex PCR; TCRdb holds only in-frame clones, not every one. The table shows some 45,000 clones, with over 85% occurring only once. Source material: PBMCs. The TCR originated in a woman between 18 and 29 years old in good health and CMV-seropositive. The V gene is TRBV6-5, the J gene TRBJ2-7; unclear D gene. CDR3 sequence reads: CASSYSSLNPASEQYF. The DNA of the CDR3 is TGTGCCAGCAGTTACTCTAGTCTCAACCCCGCCTCCGAGCAGTACTTC.